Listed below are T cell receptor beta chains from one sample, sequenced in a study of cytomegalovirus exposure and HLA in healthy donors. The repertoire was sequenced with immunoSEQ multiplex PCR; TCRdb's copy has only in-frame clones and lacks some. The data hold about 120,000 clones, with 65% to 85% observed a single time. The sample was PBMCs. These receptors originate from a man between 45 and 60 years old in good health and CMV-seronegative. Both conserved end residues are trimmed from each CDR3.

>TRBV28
ASTTPGEGRPQH
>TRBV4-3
ASSLWSPSGFTDTQY
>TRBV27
ASTLTRHHSGANVLT
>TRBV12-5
ASGLWALAGGTGELF
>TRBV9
ASSGGTSGRAKDTQY
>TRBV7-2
ATPSGANVLT
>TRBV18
ASSRTSGGLTYNEQF
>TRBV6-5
ASSYAGTTHETQY
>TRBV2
ASRLEYEQY
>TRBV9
ASSVGAEAGGHTQY
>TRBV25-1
ASSETTGQGKSPLH
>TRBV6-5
ASSRQRANEKLF
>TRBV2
ASRFDRGGTGELF
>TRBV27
ASSPEGGANYGYT
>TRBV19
ASSMHRFNEKLF
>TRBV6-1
ASLIRGNEQF
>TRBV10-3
AISEKGLVTEKLF
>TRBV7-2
ASSGGSETQY
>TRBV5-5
ASSLARGKAGAF
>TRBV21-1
ASSHSPGQGNTGELF
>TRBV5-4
ASRTSGLSTDTQY
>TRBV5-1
ASSLDRVVEETQY
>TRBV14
ASSHARTSGGTDTQY
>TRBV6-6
ASSLGTGNDQY
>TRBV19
ASSESWTASGNTIY
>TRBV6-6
ASSYTGGQYEQY
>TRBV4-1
ASSPTMTENTGELF
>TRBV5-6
ASRAGTGYHEQY
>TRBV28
ASSLPEAGQETQY
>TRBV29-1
SVSRERNTEAF
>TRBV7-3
ASSLQPRGTDTQY
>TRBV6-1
ASSASGLSGGAKDTQY
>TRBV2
ASRAGRDTEAF
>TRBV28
ASSFGSPKSPLH
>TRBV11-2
ASSPRYGNTEAF
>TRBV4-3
ASSQGGDQETQY
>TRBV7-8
ASSPSAGDNSPLH
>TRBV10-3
AISESGVDEKLF
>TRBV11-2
ASSSLYEQY
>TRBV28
ASSIHRSSYEQY
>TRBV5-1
ASSSGFTVLETEQY
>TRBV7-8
ASSLRLPGLGELF
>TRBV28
ASREVGSVNTEAF
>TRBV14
ASSQHLAELTGELF
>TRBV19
ASKEATTNYGYT
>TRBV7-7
ASSPRGRMETQY
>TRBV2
ASSEARQKLYGYT
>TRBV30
ACARDRVSYEQY
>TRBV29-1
SVGGTNNYGYT
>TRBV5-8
ASSPFGQGKGKETQY
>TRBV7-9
ASSPPRFSYEQY
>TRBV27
ASSLTGEINEKLF
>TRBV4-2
ASSQEERGEQY
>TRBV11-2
ASSQTGISYEQY
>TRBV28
ASTLPLQGTEAF